The 17 T cell receptor beta chains presented below share a single source sample, sequenced in a study of response to subunit inactivated influenza vaccine. Using its own MiXCR run on the RT-PCR reads, TCRdb lists one record per CDR3 protein. The sample carries about 780,000 distinct CDR3 sequences, about 18% recorded once. This specimen was PBMCs from blood, taken less than 6 days after vaccination. The origin of the receptors is a man aged 50 or older who received an inactivated influenza vaccine.

This clonotype was seen a few times. The chain recombines TRBV20-1 with TRBJ2-5; D unresolved. The ends were cut back, 0 bases at V and 9 bases at J, with 5 bases in the middle. The V gene's germline CDR1 is DFQATT and CDR2 SNEGSKA (reference sequence). This CDR3 region has 10 residues. CDR3 protein: CSARDFSQYF. The CDR3 nucleotides are TGCAGTGCTAGAGATTTCTCCCAGTACTTC.

This clonotype was seen more than once but under ten times. The chain carries TRBV29-1 and TRBJ1-1; 8 bases are shared with TRBD1. The germline CDR1 and CDR2 sequences are SQVTM and ANQGSEA. Losses at the gene ends were 5 bases for V and 1 base for J; bases not matched to a gene: 9. CDR3 length equals 15 residues. CDR3 sequence reads: CSVPRQGIPNTEAFF. In nucleotides, the CDR3 is TGCAGCGTTCCAAGACAGGGGATACCGAACACTGAAGCTTTCTTT.

The chain carries TRBV12-3 or TRBV12-4 and TRBJ1-6; 7 nucleotides line up with TRBD1. J was trimmed by 7 bases and V by 5 bases; bases with no gene match: 5. The CDR3 sequence is 14 residues long. The CDR3 nucleotides read TGTGCCAGCAGTGAGGACAGGATAAATTCACCCCTCCACTTT. Its translation is CASSEDRINSPLHF.

The DNA of the CDR3 is TGTGCCAGCAGCGGGACTAGCGGCTTTGGGGAGACCCAGTACTTC. Translation: CASSGTSGFGETQYF. This rearrangement joins TRBV12-3 or TRBV12-4 to TRBJ2-5; 11 nucleotides line up with TRBD2. V shed 6 bases, J shed 5 bases, and the junction held 8 bases outside the gene matches. The CDR3 has 15 residues.

This clonotype occurred many times. J is TRBJ2-6 and V is TRBV7-9; no reliable D call. The CDR3 extends over 13 amino acids. Trimming took off 6 bases at V and 0 bases at J, with 3 bases between the two ends. Germline loops: CDR1 SEHNR, CDR2 FQNEAQ (reference sequence). The CDR3 sequence: CASRGSGANVLTF. CDR3 DNA: TGTGCCAGCAGGGGCTCTGGGGCCAACGTCCTGACTTTC.

V usage is TRBV7-2 and J usage is TRBJ2-1; the D call may be TRBD1 or TRBD2 (6 bases each). CDR3 length equals 15 residues. V lost 5 bases to trimming and J lost 0 bases, with 11 bases between them. Germline V gene lookup returns CDR1 SGHTA and CDR2 FQGNSA. The CDR3 loop is CASSGGRNSYNEQFF. The DNA for the CDR3 is TGTGCCAGCAGCGGGGGGCGGAACTCCTACAATGAGCAGTTCTTC.

V and J are TRBV30 and TRBJ2-1, with 11 bases matching TRBD2. CDR1 is GTSNPN and CDR2 is SVGIG in the germline V gene (reference sequence). This CDR3 contains 19 residues. Losses at the gene ends were 3 bases for V and 0 bases for J; bases not matched to a gene: 13. CDR3 region: CAWRAGTSGALRSYNEQFF. The CDR3 DNA follows: TGTGCCTGGAGGGCCGGGACTAGCGGAGCACTCCGCTCCTACAATGAGCAGTTCTTC.

The rearrangement uses TRBV20-1 and TRBJ2-5, with 7 bases lining up with TRBD1. The CDR3 extends over 12 amino acids. Trimming took 4 bases from V and 7 from J; bases not matched to a gene: 6. CDR1 DFQATT and CDR2 SNEGSKA come from the germline V gene (reference sequence). CDR3 DNA sequence: TGCAGTGCTACGACAGGGCAGTCGACCCAGTACTTC. Its protein is CSATTGQSTQYF.

In this sample, this clonotype turned up many times. V and J are TRBV20-1 and TRBJ1-4, with D unresolved. The CDR3 loop spans 15 amino acids. Trimming left V 2 bases short and J 3 bases short, with 13 bases between. Germline V gene lookup returns CDR1 DFQATT and CDR2 SNEGSKA (reference sequence). CDR3 in amino acids: CSARRWGNANEKLFF. Here the CDR3 DNA reads TGCAGTGCTAGACGATGGGGAAATGCTAATGAAAAACTGTTTTTT.

The chain combines TRBV25-1 with TRBJ1-4; maybe TRBD1 (6 bases). Germline V gene data show CDR1 as MGHDK and CDR2 as SYGVNS. Trimming took 3 bases from V and 6 from J, leaving 14 bases between them. CDR3 length: 15 residues. CDR3 bases: TGTGCCAGCAGTGATTCGGGGGCGTTGCATGAAAAACTGTTTTTT. Encoded protein: CASSDSGALHEKLFF.

V and J are TRBV11-2 and TRBJ2-7; no definite D call. Germline-derived CDR1 and CDR2 are SGHAT and FQNNGV. The V end lost 5 bases, the J end lost 6 bases, and 8 bases lay between the germline ends. The CDR3 is made up of 11 amino acids. The CDR3 here is CASSLKIEQYF. The CDR3 region has the DNA TGTGCCAGCAGCCTGAAGATCGAGCAGTACTTC.

The V gene is TRBV5-1, the J gene TRBJ2-1; D is possibly TRBD1 or TRBD2 (5 bases each). Germline values: CDR1 SGHRS, CDR2 YFSETQ. The CDR3 runs to 16 residues. The ends were cut back, 1 base at V and 3 bases at J, with 14 bases in the middle. The chain's CDR3 is CASSLTTGPNYNEQFF. The DNA for the CDR3 is TGCGCCAGCAGCTTGACCACGGGACCCAACTACAATGAGCAGTTCTTC.

The DNA of the CDR3 is TGTGCCAGCCTACTCACAGGGGGCGGCTACGAGCAGTACTTC. Its protein product is CASLLTGGGYEQYF. The chain has TRBV6-1 and TRBJ2-7, with 9 bases that match TRBD1. Unmatched junction bases numbered 8, after V lost 8 bases and J lost 3 bases. This CDR3 is 14 amino acids long. The V gene's germline CDR1 is MNHNS and CDR2 SASEGT.

A few counts support this clonotype. This rearrangement joins TRBV6-1 to TRBJ2-1; 9 bases line up with TRBD1. The CDR3 is 15 residues long. CDR1 is MNHNS, CDR2 SASEGT, per germline. V shed 6 bases and J 9 bases; nucleotides not matched to a gene: 12. CDR3 in amino acids: CASSRRDRVSREQFF. Here the CDR3 DNA reads TGTGCCAGCAGCCGACGGGACAGGGTATCGCGTGAGCAGTTCTTC.

The chain uses TRBV4-1 and TRBJ2-3, with TRBD1 as a possible D gene (6 bases). This CDR3 contains 14 residues. Deletions cut 3 bases from V and 7 bases from J, with 14 bases between. Germline V gene data show CDR1 as MGHRA and CDR2 as YSYEKL. Here the CDR3 DNA reads TGCGCCAGCAGCCAGGGGGAAGACAGGAATACGCAGTATTTT. As protein: CASSQGEDRNTQYF.

This clonotype was detected ten times or more. The chain combines TRBV6-1 with TRBJ2-6; D uncertain. The CDR3 totals 13 residues. The germline V gene encodes CDR1 MNHNS and CDR2 SASEGT. V was clipped by 10 bases and J by 4 bases, with 11 bases between them. The CDR3 region has the DNA TGTGCCAACCTCATATGGGGGGCCAACGTCCTGACTTTC. This gives the protein CANLIWGANVLTF.

This clonotype was observed a handful of times. The V and J genes are TRBV13 and TRBJ1-6; TRBD1 agrees at 8 bases. V lost 2 bases to trimming and J lost 14 bases; unmatched junction nucleotides: 11. The CDR3 length is 15 residues. The germline gives CDR1 PRHDT, CDR2 FYEKMQ (reference sequence). The CDR3 loop reads CASSLSGTGLPALHF. The CDR3 DNA is TGTGCCAGCAGCTTAAGTGGGACAGGCCTTCCAGCCCTCCACTTT.